The source of this TCR beta chain is a study of T-cell reconstitution after alpha-beta-depleted transplantation in children. Unique molecular identifiers were incorporated when the TCRbeta library was constructed. MiXCR, run by TCRdb on the PCR reads, gives a single entry per CDR3 protein. Of some 460,000 distinct CDR3 sequences in the sample, 15% to 20% were seen once. Germline V gives CDR1 SGHRS, CDR2 YFSETQ. CDR3 length: 17 residues. Trimming took 1 base from V and 5 from J, leaving 19 bases between them. This clonotype was recorded at least ten times. The TCR comes from a boy less than two years old who had a stem cell transplant for Wiskott-Aldrich syndrome, so the T cells may come from the graft donor. V usage is TRBV5-1 and J usage is TRBJ2-1; tentative D call: TRBD1 (7 bases). The sequencing here drew on PBMCs, mostly from graft donor cells, taken 360 days after TCRalphabeta/CD19-depleted stem cell transplant. The CDR3 here is CASSLYIMAGQNNEQFF. CDR3 bases: TGCGCCAGCAGCTTGTATATAATGGCGGGACAGAACAATGAGCAGTTCTTC.